Listed here are 2 T cell receptor beta chains from one sample, sequenced in a study of blood T cells in healthy people across ages. A second PCR of 7 to 11 cycles used a sample-barcoded 5' primer and a J-beta primer mix. One entry per CDR3 protein results from TCRdb running MiXCR on the 5' RACE reads. Among about 2 million distinct CDR3 sequences listed, about 49% were seen once. Sequencing was performed on blood. The receptors stem from a woman in her thirties or forties in good health.

V is TRBV28 and J is TRBJ1-2, with D maybe TRBD1 (5 bases). This CDR3 is built from 15 residues. Per the germline V gene, CDR1 is MDHEN and CDR2 is SYDVKM. V was clipped by 7 bases and J by 2 bases, with 17 bases between them. CDR3 in amino acids: CASTRRGRKNYGYTF. The CDR3 nucleotides read TGTGCCAGCACTCGGCGGGGCAGGAAAAACTATGGCTACACCTTC.

A few counts support this clonotype. CDR3 nucleotides: TGTGCCAGCTCACCATCGTTGGGACCTGAATCCTACGAGCAGTACTTC. Its translation is CASSPSLGPESYEQYF. The chain joins TRBV18 to TRBJ2-7, with D perhaps TRBD1 or TRBD2 (5 bases each). Germline CDR1 and CDR2: KGHSH and LQKENI. The CDR3 sequence is 16 residues long. The germline V and J ends were trimmed by 2 bases and 1 base, with 15 bases remaining between them.